This T cell receptor (beta chain) was identified during a study of T cell responses to AZD1222 COVID-19 vaccine. Study-level information: Pooling covered second doses at about 4 or about 12 weeks. Study-wide points: Across the whole spike, CD4 TCRs peaked at regions 160-218 and 743-854. Possibly, clonal diversity was underestimated; donors were largely white British and included more females.

Concerning this clone: Its specificity is not known.

Here immunoSEQ multiplex PCR was the method, and the copy in TCRdb shows in-frame clones only, minus some. The sample has 150,000 or so clones, 80% to 95% seen once; the top ten hold approximately 4.8%. Germline V gene data show CDR1 as SGHRS and CDR2 as YFSETQ. V trimming: 0 bases; J trimming: 9 bases; junction bases outside the gene matches: 9. This CDR3 has 15 amino acids. The TCR comes from an adult in good health. The rearrangement links TRBV5-1 to TRBJ2-1, with TRBD1 matching over 7 bases. The specimen was peripheral blood, collected on day 0 of AZD1222 vaccination. The CDR3 DNA reads as TGCGCCAGCAGCTTGGAGTTGACAGGGCAAGTTGAGCAGTTCTTC. It is translated as CASSLELTGQVEQFF.